Shown below are 24 T cell receptor beta chains from a single sample sequenced in a study of T-cell memory formation after mild COVID-19. TCRdb reprocessed the 5' RACE reads with MiXCR, giving one entry per CDR3 protein. Among some 130,000 distinct CDR3 sequences listed, about 18% were seen once. Sequencing used PBMCs or a T cell subset sorted from them (not recorded which). The receptor source for this set is a man aged 18 to 29 who had mild COVID-19 (a few samples of this study predate the infection). Cell type and time point are not known.

This clonotype was counted only a few times. This chain joins TRBV5-1 and TRBJ2-5, with 13 bases aligning to TRBD2. CDR1 and CDR2 (germline): SGHRS, YFSETQ. Germline trimming cut 4 bases from V and 5 bases from J; bases unmatched to any gene: 8. This CDR3 is built from 16 residues. The CDR3 is CASSPTLAGGRETQYF. CDR3 in DNA: TGCGCCAGCAGCCCCACACTAGCGGGGGGGCGGGAGACCCAGTACTTC.

This clonotype has just a few counts. This chain connects TRBV7-9 to TRBJ2-3, with TRBD1 as a possible D gene (7 bases). The V gene lost 7 bases and the J gene lost 5 bases, with 13 bases spanning the gap. The CDR3 runs 13 residues. Germline V gives CDR1 SEHNR, CDR2 FQNEAQ (reference sequence). CDR3 loop: CASMEGAGDTQYF. CDR3 DNA: TGTGCCAGCATGGAGGGGGCCGGAGATACGCAGTATTTT. Full variable domain (remainder filled in from reference TRBV7-9 and TRBJ2-3): DTGVSQNPRHKITKRGQNVTFRCDPISEHNRLYWYRQTLGQGPEFLTYFQNEAQLEKSRLLSDRFSAERPKGSFSTLEIQRTEQGDSAMYLCASMEGAGDTQYFGPGTRLTVL.

The chain is built from TRBV11-2 and TRBJ1-2, with D possibly being TRBD1 (5 bases). CDR3 length equals 13 residues. V dropped 5 bases and J dropped 4 bases, with 11 bases sitting between them. Germline CDR1 SGHAT, CDR2 FQNNGV. The CDR3 protein is CASSMGGFYGYTF. Here the CDR3 DNA reads TGTGCCAGCAGCATGGGGGGGTTCTATGGCTACACCTTC.

The rearrangement joins TRBV3-1 to TRBJ2-3; 10 nucleotides agree with TRBD2. This CDR3 spans 15 amino acids. The germline V gene encodes CDR1 LGHDT and CDR2 YNNKEL (reference sequence). V was clipped by 4 bases and J by 4 bases; unmatched bases: 5. The CDR3 sequence is CASSPMSGGADTQYF. Written as DNA, the CDR3 is TGTGCCAGCAGCCCCATGAGCGGGGGGGCAGATACGCAGTATTTT.

In this sample, this clonotype turned up a few times. The chain uses TRBV12-3 or TRBV12-4 and TRBJ2-2; no clear D. V was pared by 6 bases and J by 5 bases, with 13 bases between. This CDR3 spans 14 amino acids. The CDR3 reads CASSPDGRTGELFF. In nucleotides, the CDR3 is TGTGCCAGCAGCCCAGATGGACGTACCGGGGAGCTGTTTTTT.

This clonotype showed up just a few times. The V call is TRBV4-3, the J call TRBJ2-1; possibly TRBD1 for D (6 bases). The CDR3 is 16 amino acids. Germline V CDR1 and CDR2: LGHNA, YSLEER. The V end was cut by 0 bases, the J end by 3 bases, with 12 bases between. CDR3 region: CASSQDWVGGYNEQFF. The CDR3, as DNA: TGCGCCAGCAGCCAAGATTGGGTAGGGGGCTACAATGAGCAGTTCTTC.

Regarding this clonotype: Lacking the conserved final phenylalanine or tryptophan, this CDR3 likely reflects a read error. The rearrangement uses TRBV9 and TRBJ2-5; D gene ambiguous. V was pared by 0 bases and J by 3 bases, with 9 bases between. Germline-derived CDR1 and CDR2 are SGDLS and YYNGEE. The CDR3 has 14 amino acids. The CDR3 protein is CASSVGVAEETQYL. CDR3 nucleotides: TGTGCCAGCAGCGTAGGGGTAGCAGAAGAGACCCAGTACTTA.

The chain has TRBV7-9 and TRBJ2-3, with TRBD2 identical over 7 bases. Germline trimming cut 3 bases from V and 5 bases from J; bases unmatched to any gene: 5. The CDR3 consists of 14 residues. From germline, CDR1 is SEHNR and CDR2 FQNEAQ (reference sequence). CDR3 amino acids: CASSFGTNRDTQYF. In DNA form, the CDR3 reads TGTGCCAGCAGCTTCGGGACTAACCGAGATACGCAGTATTTT. Together with reference TRBV7-9 and TRBJ2-3, the CDR3 gives the full variable domain: DTGVSQNPRHKITKRGQNVTFRCDPISEHNRLYWYRQTLGQGPEFLTYFQNEAQLEKSRLLSDRFSAERPKGSFSTLEIQRTEQGDSAMYLCASSFGTNRDTQYFGPGTRLTVL.

This clonotype was picked up a small number of times. The J gene is TRBJ1-6, the V gene TRBV6-5; weak D call: TRBD1 (5 bases). Germline lookup yields CDR1 MNHEY and CDR2 SVGAGI. The CDR3 is made up of 14 amino acids. V gave up 8 bases and J gave up 3 bases, with 11 bases separating them. DNA of the CDR3: TGTGCCAGCGGGGCGGGAAGCTATAATTCACCCCTCCACTTT. It is translated as CASGAGSYNSPLHF.

The CDR3 loop is CASSVGGDSYNEQFF. The CDR3 nucleotides read TGTGCCAGCAGCGTCGGCGGGGACTCCTACAATGAGCAGTTCTTC. The chain joins TRBV9 to TRBJ2-1; a possible D gene is TRBD2 (6 bases). Trimming took off 2 bases at V and 0 bases at J, with 9 bases between the two ends. The length of the CDR3 is 15 residues. Per the germline V gene, CDR1 is SGDLS and CDR2 is YYNGEE.

This chain links TRBV19 with TRBJ2-7; D is possibly TRBD2 (6 bases). Per germline, CDR1 LNHDA and CDR2 SQIVND (reference sequence). Trimming pared 8 bases from V and 0 bases from J, leaving 14 bases between. This CDR3 comprises 14 residues. For the CDR3, the DNA is TGTGCCAGTGCAAGCGGAGGGTCCTCCTACGAGCAGTACTTC. This translates into CASASGGSSYEQYF.

The V and J genes are TRBV18 and TRBJ2-3, with D tentatively TRBD1 or TRBD2 (6 bases each). The CDR3 consists of 14 residues. Germline V lookup: CDR1 KGHSH, CDR2 LQKENI. Trimming removed 3 bases from V and 2 bases from J, with 9 bases in between. CDR3 in amino acids: CASSPGGHTDTQYF. The CDR3 coding sequence is TGTGCCAGCTCACCGGGGGGCCACACAGATACGCAGTATTTT.

V usage is TRBV10-3 and J usage is TRBJ2-7, with 7 bases identical to TRBD1. Germline assignment: CDR1 ENHRY and CDR2 SYGVKD. This CDR3 has 15 amino acids. Trimming cost V 5 bases and J 4 bases; bases outside gene matches: 11. CDR3 sequence (DNA): TGTGCCATCAGTAGGACCCCGGGACAGACTTACGAGCAGTACTTC. Its protein product is CAISRTPGQTYEQYF.

In its sample, this clonotype was seen once. The gene calls are TRBV5-5 and TRBJ2-5, with D possibly matching TRBD1 (6 bases). V was cut by 4 bases and J by 4 bases, with 14 bases left in between. The CDR3 runs to 14 residues. Germline values: CDR1 SGHKS, CDR2 YYEKEE (reference sequence). The CDR3 here is CASSPQGNGETQYF. CDR3 DNA sequence: TGTGCCAGCAGCCCTCAGGGGAATGGAGAGACCCAGTACTTC.

This clonotype was picked up many times. The gene calls are TRBV5-1 and TRBJ2-3, with TRBD2 matching over 9 bases. This CDR3 contains 14 residues. The V gene end was trimmed by 4 bases and the J gene end by 5 bases; junction bases not matched to a gene: 5. Per the germline V gene, CDR1 is SGHRS and CDR2 is YFSETQ. The CDR3 loop reads CASSRSGGQDTQYF. CDR3 DNA sequence: TGCGCCAGCAGCCGCAGCGGGGGGCAAGATACGCAGTATTTT.

Only a few counts were recorded for this clonotype. The chain carries TRBV29-1 and TRBJ2-7, with TRBD1 as a possible D gene (5 bases). V lost 4 bases and J 6 bases, leaving 16 bases between the germline ends. This CDR3 region has 13 residues. The germline V gene has CDR1 SQVTM and CDR2 ANQGSEA. The CDR3 sequence is CSVGAGPGIEQYF. CDR3 DNA: TGCAGCGTTGGGGCAGGGCCAGGGATCGAGCAGTACTTC.

The chain combines TRBV4-1 with TRBJ2-5; D is ambiguous. Germline CDR1 MGHRA, CDR2 YSYEKL. The CDR3 is made up of 13 amino acids. V lost 1 base and J lost 5, with 8 bases in between. The CDR3 nucleotides read TGCGCCAGCAGCCAAGGGACCTGGGAGACCCAGTACTTC. This translates into CASSQGTWETQYF.

The sample holds a few counts of this clonotype. This rearrangement joins TRBV18 to TRBJ2-7, with D unclear. The CDR3 is 13 residues long. The V gene lost 0 bases and the J gene lost 1 base, with 4 bases spanning the gap. Germline values: CDR1 KGHSH, CDR2 LQKENI. The DNA of the CDR3 is TGTGCCAGCTCACCACCATATTCCTACGAGCAGTACGTC. Encoded protein: CASSPPYSYEQYV.

In its sample, this clonotype was seen many times. This sequence joins TRBV5-5 and TRBJ2-5; 11 bases are shared with TRBD2. CDR1 and CDR2 from the germline V gene are SGHKS and YYEKEE (reference sequence). V lost 4 bases, J lost 4 bases, and 6 bases stayed unmatched. This CDR3 has 15 residues. The CDR3 nucleotides read TGTGCCAGCAGCCAGGGACTAGCGGTAGGAGAGACCCAGTACTTC. Its protein product is CASSQGLAVGETQYF.

This rearrangement joins TRBV6-5 to TRBJ1-3, with a tentative D call TRBD1 (5 bases). The V end was cut by 4 bases, the J end by 7 bases, with 11 bases between. The CDR3 covers 13 residues. Germline V lookup: CDR1 MNHEY, CDR2 SVGAGI. DNA of the CDR3: TGTGCCAGCAGTTTGGACAAGAGGAACACCATATATTTT. Encoded protein: CASSLDKRNTIYF.

This chain connects TRBV5-5 to TRBJ2-1; D possibly corresponds to TRBD2 (6 bases). The germline gives CDR1 SGHKS, CDR2 YYEKEE (reference sequence). This CDR3 is built from 15 residues. Trimming took off 0 bases at V and 2 bases at J, with 9 bases between the two ends. The CDR3, as DNA: TGTGCCAGCAGCTTGGCGGCTAGCGCCTACAATGAGCAGTTCTTC. Its protein product is CASSLAASAYNEQFF.

The rearrangement links TRBV24-1 to TRBJ1-1, with D possibly TRBD1 on 5 matching bases. The V and J ends lost 9 bases and 10 bases respectively, with 5 bases between them. The V gene's germline CDR1 is KGHDR and CDR2 SFDVKD. CDR3 length: 8 residues. CDR3 DNA: TGTGCCACCGGGGGAGCTTTCTTT. Its protein product is CATGGAFF.

J is TRBJ2-2 and V is TRBV5-1; D is unresolved. V shed 0 bases and J shed 4 bases, with 10 bases lying between them. Germline loops: CDR1 SGHRS, CDR2 YFSETQ. The CDR3 covers 15 residues. CDR3 sequence: CASSLGPSSTGELFF. As DNA, the CDR3 is TGCGCCAGCAGCTTGGGTCCTTCCTCCACCGGGGAGCTGTTTTTT.

This chain links TRBV12-3 or TRBV12-4 with TRBJ1-5; the D gene is possibly TRBD1 (6 bases). This CDR3 is built from 13 residues. The germline V and J ends were trimmed by 2 bases and 7 bases, with 9 bases remaining between them. CDR3 in DNA: TGTGCCAGCAGTTTAAGCAGGGGACAGCCCCAGCATTTT. It specifies CASSLSRGQPQHF.